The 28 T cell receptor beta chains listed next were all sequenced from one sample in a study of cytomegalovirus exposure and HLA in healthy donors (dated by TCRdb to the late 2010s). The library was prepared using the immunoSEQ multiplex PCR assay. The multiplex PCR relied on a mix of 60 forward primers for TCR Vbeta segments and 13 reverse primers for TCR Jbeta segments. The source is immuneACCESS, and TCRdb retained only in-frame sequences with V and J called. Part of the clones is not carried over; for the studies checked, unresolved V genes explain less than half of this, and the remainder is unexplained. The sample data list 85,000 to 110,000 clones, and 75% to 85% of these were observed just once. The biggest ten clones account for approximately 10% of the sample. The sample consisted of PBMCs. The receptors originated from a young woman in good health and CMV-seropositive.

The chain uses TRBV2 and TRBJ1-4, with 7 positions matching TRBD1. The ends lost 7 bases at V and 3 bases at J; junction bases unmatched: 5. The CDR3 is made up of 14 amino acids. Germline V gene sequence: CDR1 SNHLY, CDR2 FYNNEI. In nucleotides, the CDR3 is TGTGCCAGCAACCAACAGGGGCCTAATGAAAAACTGTTTTTT. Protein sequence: CASNQQGPNEKLFF.

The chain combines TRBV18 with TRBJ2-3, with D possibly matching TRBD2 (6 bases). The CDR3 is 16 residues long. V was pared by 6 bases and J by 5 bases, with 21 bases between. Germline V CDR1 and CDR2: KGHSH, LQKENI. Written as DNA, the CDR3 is TGTGCCAGCTCCCCGAGCGGGCCCGGCCAGGGAGATACGCAGTATTTT. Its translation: CASSPSGPGQGDTQYF.

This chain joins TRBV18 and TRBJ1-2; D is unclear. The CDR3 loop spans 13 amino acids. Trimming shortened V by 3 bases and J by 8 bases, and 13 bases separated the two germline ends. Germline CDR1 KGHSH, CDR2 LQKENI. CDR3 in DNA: TGTGCCAGCTCACCCGGACTAGCGGGCGGCTACACCTTC. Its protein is CASSPGLAGGYTF.

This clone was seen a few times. CDR3 protein: CASYNRGRNTEAFF. DNA of the CDR3: TGTGCCAGTTATAACAGGGGGCGGAACACTGAAGCTTTCTTT. The chain is built from TRBV19 and TRBJ1-1; TRBD1 matches at 9 bases. The J segment lost 1 base and the V segment lost 8 bases, leaving 5 bases of the junction unmatched. Germline V gene lookup returns CDR1 LNHDA and CDR2 SQIVND (reference sequence). This CDR3 has 14 residues. The variable domain in full, completed from reference TRBV19 and TRBJ1-1, reads DGGITQSPKYLFRKEGQNVTLSCEQNLNHDAMYWYRQDPGQGLRLIYYSQIVNDFQKGDIAEGYSVSREKKESFPLTVTSAQKNPTAFYLCASYNRGRNTEAFFGQGTRLTVV.

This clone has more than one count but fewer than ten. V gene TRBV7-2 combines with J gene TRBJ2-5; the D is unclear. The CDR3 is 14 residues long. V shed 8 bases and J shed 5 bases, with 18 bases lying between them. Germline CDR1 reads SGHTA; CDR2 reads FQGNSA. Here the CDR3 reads CASALRRATETQYF. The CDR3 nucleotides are TGTGCCAGCGCCCTCCGGAGAGCGACGGAGACCCAGTACTTC.

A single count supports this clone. In nucleotides, the CDR3 is TGTGCCAGCAGCTTGGACCTGAGAGACTACGAGCAGTACTTC. Protein sequence: CASSLDLRDYEQYF. J is TRBJ2-7 and V is TRBV5-6; D remains ambiguous. The CDR3 runs 14 residues. Germline V gene data show CDR1 as SGHDT and CDR2 as YYEEEE. V shed 0 bases and J shed 3 bases, with 10 bases lying between them.

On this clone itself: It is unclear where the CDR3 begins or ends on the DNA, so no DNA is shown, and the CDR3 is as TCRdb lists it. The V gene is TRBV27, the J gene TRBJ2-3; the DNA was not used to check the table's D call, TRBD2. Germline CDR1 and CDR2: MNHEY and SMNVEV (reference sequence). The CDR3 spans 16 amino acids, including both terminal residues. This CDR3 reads CASSLSLRSSTDTQYF.

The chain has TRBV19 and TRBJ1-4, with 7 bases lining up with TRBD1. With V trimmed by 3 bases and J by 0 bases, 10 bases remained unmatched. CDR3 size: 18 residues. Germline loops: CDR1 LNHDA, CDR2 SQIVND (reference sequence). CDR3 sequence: CASSIRQGSFPTNEKLFF. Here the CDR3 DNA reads TGTGCCAGTAGTATTCGACAGGGTAGTTTTCCAACTAATGAAAAACTGTTTTTT.

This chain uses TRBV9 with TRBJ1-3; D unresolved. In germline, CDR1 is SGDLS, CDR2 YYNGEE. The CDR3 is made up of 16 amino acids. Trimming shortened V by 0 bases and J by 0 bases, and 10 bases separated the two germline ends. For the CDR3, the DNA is TGTGCCAGCAGCGTAGACCCTGGGCCCTCTGGAAACACCATATATTTT. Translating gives CASSVDPGPSGNTIYF. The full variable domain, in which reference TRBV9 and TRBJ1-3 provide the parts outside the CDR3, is DSGVTQTPKHLITATGQRVTLRCSPRSGDLSVYWYQQSLDQGLQFLIQYYNGEERAKGNILERFSAQQFPDLHSELNLSSLELGDSALYFCASSVDPGPSGNTIYFGEGSWLTVV.

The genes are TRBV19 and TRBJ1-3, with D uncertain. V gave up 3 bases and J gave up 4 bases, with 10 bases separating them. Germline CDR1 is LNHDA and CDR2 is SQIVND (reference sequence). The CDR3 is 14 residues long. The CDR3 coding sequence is TGTGCCAGTAGTATCGGGTTAAAAGGAAACACCATATATTTT. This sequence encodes CASSIGLKGNTIYF.

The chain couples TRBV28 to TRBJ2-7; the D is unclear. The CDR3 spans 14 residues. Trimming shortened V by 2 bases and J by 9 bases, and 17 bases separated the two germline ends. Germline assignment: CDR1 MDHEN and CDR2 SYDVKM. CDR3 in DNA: TGTGCCAGCAGTTTAGGGTCCCCAGCCGACATGCAGTACTTC. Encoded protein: CASSLGSPADMQYF. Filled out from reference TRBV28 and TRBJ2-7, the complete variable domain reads DVKVTQSSRYLVKRTGEKVFLECVQDMDHENMFWYRQDPGLGLRLIYFSYDVKMKEKGDIPEGYSVSREKKERFSLILESASTNQTSMYLCASSLGSPADMQYFGPGTRLTVT.

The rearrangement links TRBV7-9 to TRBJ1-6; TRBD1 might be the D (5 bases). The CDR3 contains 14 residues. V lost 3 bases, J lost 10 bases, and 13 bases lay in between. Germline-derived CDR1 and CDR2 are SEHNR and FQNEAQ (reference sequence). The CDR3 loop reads CASSFGSGGSPLHF. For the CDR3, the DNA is TGTGCCAGCAGCTTTGGATCCGGGGGGTCACCCCTCCACTTT.

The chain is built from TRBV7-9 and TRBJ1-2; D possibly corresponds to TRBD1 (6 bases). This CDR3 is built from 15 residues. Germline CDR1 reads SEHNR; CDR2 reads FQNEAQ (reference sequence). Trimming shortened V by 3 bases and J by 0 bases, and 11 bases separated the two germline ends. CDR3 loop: CASSFGDTANYGYTF. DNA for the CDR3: TGTGCCAGCAGCTTTGGGGACACCGCTAACTATGGCTACACCTTC.

CDR3 region: CASIPAGQGGIAEAFF. The CDR3 nucleotides are TGTGCCAGCATTCCCGCGGGACAGGGGGGTATCGCTGAAGCTTTCTTT. This sequence joins TRBV27 and TRBJ1-1, with 11 positions matching TRBD1. V dropped 7 bases and J dropped 6; count of bases not matched to a gene: 13. CDR1 is MNHEY, CDR2 SMNVEV, per germline (reference sequence). This CDR3 region has 16 residues.

In DNA, the CDR3 is TGTGCCAGCAGTTCCGGGACAGGCTGGGGATCACCCCTCCACTTT. Translated: CASSSGTGWGSPLHF. V and J are TRBV2 and TRBJ1-6, with 8 bases aligning to TRBD1. The CDR3 totals 15 residues. In germline, CDR1 is SNHLY, CDR2 FYNNEI. J gave up 10 bases and V 5 bases, and 10 bases lay outside the gene matches.

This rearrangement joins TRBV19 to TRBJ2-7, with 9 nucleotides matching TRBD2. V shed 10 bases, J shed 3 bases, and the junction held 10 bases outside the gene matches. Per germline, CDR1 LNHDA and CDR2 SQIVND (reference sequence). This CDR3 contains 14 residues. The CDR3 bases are TGTGCCACGGCCGCGGCGGGAGGGCTCTACGAGCAGTACTTC. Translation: CATAAAGGLYEQYF.

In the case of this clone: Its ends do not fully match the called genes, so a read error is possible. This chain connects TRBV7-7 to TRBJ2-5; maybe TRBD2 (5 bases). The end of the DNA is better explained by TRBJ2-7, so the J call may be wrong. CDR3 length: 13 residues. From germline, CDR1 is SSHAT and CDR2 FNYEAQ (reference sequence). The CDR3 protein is CASSSGLSYEQYF. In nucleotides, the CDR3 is TGTGCTAGCAGCTCAGGACTCTCCTACGAGCAGTACTTC.

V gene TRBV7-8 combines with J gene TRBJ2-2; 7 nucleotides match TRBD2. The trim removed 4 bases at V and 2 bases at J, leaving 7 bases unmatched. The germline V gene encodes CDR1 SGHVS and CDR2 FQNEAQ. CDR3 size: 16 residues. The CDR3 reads CASSSTGTTNTGELFF. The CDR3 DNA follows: TGTGCCAGCAGCTCGACCGGGACTACCAACACCGGGGAGCTGTTTTTT.

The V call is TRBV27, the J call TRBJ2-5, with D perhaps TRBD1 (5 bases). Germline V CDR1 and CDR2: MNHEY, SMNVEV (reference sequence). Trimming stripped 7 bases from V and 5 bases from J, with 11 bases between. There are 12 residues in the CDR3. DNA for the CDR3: TGTGCCAGCATTGACAGTCAGGAGACCCAGTACTTC. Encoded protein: CASIDSQETQYF.

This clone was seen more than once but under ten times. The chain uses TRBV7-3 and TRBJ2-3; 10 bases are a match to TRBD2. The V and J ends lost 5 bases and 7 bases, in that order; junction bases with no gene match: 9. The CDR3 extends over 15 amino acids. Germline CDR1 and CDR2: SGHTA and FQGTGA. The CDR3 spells CASSREAGGLHTQYF. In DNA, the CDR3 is TGTGCCAGCAGCCGCGAAGCGGGGGGGCTGCATACGCAGTATTTT.

This chain's CDR3 is CASSEKRQGADEQYF. The CDR3 DNA reads TGTGCCAGCAGTGAAAAGAGGCAGGGGGCGGACGAGCAGTACTTC. This sequence joins TRBV2 and TRBJ2-5; 8 bases are shared with TRBD1. The J call is in doubt because the DNA end fits TRBJ2-7 better. This CDR3 region has 15 residues. Germline V gene lookup returns CDR1 SNHLY and CDR2 FYNNEI.

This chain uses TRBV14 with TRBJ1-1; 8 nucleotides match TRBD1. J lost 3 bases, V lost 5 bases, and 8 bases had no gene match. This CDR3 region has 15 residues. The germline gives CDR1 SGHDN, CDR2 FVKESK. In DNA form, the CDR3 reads TGTGCCAGCAGCGGAGCAGGGGGCTTGTACACTGAAGCTTTCTTT. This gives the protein CASSGAGGLYTEAFF.

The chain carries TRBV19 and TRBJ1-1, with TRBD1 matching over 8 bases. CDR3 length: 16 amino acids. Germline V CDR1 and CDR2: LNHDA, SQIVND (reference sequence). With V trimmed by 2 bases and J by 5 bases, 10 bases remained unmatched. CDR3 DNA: TGTGCCAGTAGTATACTATCTGGACAGGGAGGGACTGAAGCTTTCTTT. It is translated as CASSILSGQGGTEAFF.

The CDR3 DNA reads TGTGCCAGCAGCGCAGAGGGACAGACCAATCAGCCCCAGCATTTT. Encoded protein: CASSAEGQTNQPQHF. The V gene is TRBV9, the J gene TRBJ1-5, with 7 bases aligning to TRBD1. The CDR3 extends over 15 amino acids. The J segment lost 3 bases and the V segment lost 3 bases, leaving 6 bases of the junction unmatched. The germline V gene has CDR1 SGDLS and CDR2 YYNGEE.

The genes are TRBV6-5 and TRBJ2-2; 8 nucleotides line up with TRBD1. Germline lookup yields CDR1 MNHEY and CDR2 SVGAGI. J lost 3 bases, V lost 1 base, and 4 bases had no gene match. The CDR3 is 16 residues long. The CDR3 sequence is CASSYWTGMDTGELFF. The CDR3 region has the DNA TGTGCCAGCAGTTACTGGACAGGGATGGACACCGGGGAGCTGTTTTTT.

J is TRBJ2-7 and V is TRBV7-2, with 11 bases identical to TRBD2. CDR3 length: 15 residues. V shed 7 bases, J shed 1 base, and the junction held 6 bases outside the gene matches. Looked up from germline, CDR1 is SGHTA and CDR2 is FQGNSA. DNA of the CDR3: TGTGCCAGCAAAAAACTAGCGGGAGCGTCCTACGAGCAGTACTTC. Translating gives CASKKLAGASYEQYF. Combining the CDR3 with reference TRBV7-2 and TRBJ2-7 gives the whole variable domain GAGVSQSPSNKVTEKGKDVELRCDPISGHTALYWYRQSLGQGLEFLIYFQGNSAPDKSGLPSDRFSAERTGGSVSTLTIQRTQQEDSAVYLCASKKLAGASYEQYFGPGTRLTVT.

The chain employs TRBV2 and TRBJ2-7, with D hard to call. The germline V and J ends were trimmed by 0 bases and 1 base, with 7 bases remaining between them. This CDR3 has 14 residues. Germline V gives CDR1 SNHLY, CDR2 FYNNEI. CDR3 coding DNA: TGTGCCAGCAGTGAAGCGCGCGAGTCCTACGAGCAGTACTTC. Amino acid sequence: CASSEARESYEQYF.

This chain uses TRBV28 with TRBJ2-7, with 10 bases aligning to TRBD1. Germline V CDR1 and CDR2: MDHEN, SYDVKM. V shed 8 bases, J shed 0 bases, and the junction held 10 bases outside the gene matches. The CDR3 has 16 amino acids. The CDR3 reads CASFGGTGALSYEQYF. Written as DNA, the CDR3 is TGTGCCAGCTTCGGCGGGACAGGGGCCCTCTCCTACGAGCAGTACTTC.